This is a list of T cell receptor beta chains from one sample in a study of T cell responses to AZD1222 COVID-19 vaccine. Sequencing used immunoSEQ multiplex PCR; TCRdb keeps in-frame clones, though not all of them. This table holds fewer than 50,000 clones, 70% to 80% found once. Material: peripheral blood, obtained on day 0 of AZD1222 vaccination. The receptors were sampled from an adult in good health. Each CDR3 is given with its conserved first and last residue. The D gene is left open where the match is weak. The size entry is marked missing in some rows and otherwise reads once, few, many or a size class.

.	.	TRBV2	TRBJ2-7	TGTGCCAGCGGAGACCCGGGCCGGGGATCGAGGGAGCAGTACTTC	CASGDPGRGSREQYF
TRBD1	.	TRBV28	TRBJ1-4	TGTGCCAGCGGACGACAGGGCGAGAATGAAAAACTGTTTTTT	CASGRQGENEKLFF
.	once	TRBV7-6	TRBJ1-2	TGTGCCAGCAGCTTACTTGGGGTCGAAGAGAACTATGGCTACACCTTC	CASSLLGVEENYGYTF
TRBD2	.	TRBV30	TRBJ2-5	TGTGCCTGGAGTGTTTCTGGCTTAGCGGGAGTTGAGACCCAGTACTTC	CAWSVSGLAGVETQYF
TRBD1	.	TRBV6-5	TRBJ1-5	TGTGCCAGCAGCTCTGGGACAGGGGTCCATCAGCCCCAGCATTTT	CASSSGTGVHQPQHF
.	.	TRBV14	TRBJ2-1	TGTGCCAGCAGCCTAGTATTGGGGGGATACAATGAGCAGTTCTTC	CASSLVLGGYNEQFF
TRBD1	.	TRBV30	TRBJ1-2	TGTGCCTGGAGTCCCGGGGGACAGCTCTATGGCTACACCTTC	CAWSPGGQLYGYTF
TRBD2	once	TRBV6-1	TRBJ2-1	TGTGCCAGCAGTGAAGGATGGACTAGCGGGAGGGTCGGGGGGTTCTTC	CASSEGWTSGRVGGFF
TRBD1	.	TRBV6-5	TRBJ1-5	TGTGCCAGCAGCCGGACAGGATCCCTTGTGGAGCCCCAGCATTTT	CASSRTGSLVEPQHF
.	.	TRBV28	TRBJ2-7	TGTGCCAGCAGTGGGGACTTAAGCTCCTACGAGCAGTACTTC	CASSGDLSSYEQYF
.	.	TRBV6-1	TRBJ1-6	TGTGCCAGCAGTGAAGCCCCTCTCTTCGGATCACCCCTCCACTTT	CASSEAPLFGSPLHF
TRBD2	.	TRBV5-1	TRBJ2-4	TGCGCCAGCAGCCCGGGGACTAGTGGAGGCATTCAGTACTTC	CASSPGTSGGIQYF
.	.	TRBV28	TRBJ2-2	TGTGCCAGCAGCACGAGCACCGGGGAGCTGTTTTTT	CASSTSTGELFF
TRBD1	.	TRBV5-1	TRBJ1-1	TGCGCCAGCTCACTCAATGACAGGGCTACTTTCTTT	CASSLNDRATFF
.	.	TRBV11-3	TRBJ1-1	TGTGCCAGCAGCTTAGGTCCGGGGAACACTGAAGCTTTCTTT	CASSLGPGNTEAFF
.	medium-sized	TRBV3-1/TRBV3-2	TRBJ1-5	TGTGCCAGCAGCCAAGGAAGTTCCCAGCATTTT	CASSQGSSQHF
TRBD1	.	TRBV19	TRBJ2-2	TGTGCCAGTAGTAGGCCCCCCGGGACAGGGTTGACCGGGGAGCTGTTTTTT	CASSRPPGTGLTGELFF
.	few	TRBV7-2	TRBJ2-1	TGTGCCAGCAGCCCGCGGGTAACCGACAATGAGCAGTTCTTC	CASSPRVTDNEQFF
.	.	TRBV18	TRBJ2-5	TGTGCCAGCTCACCATCTGGCCCTCCCGGGATGGAGACCCAGTACTTC	CASSPSGPPGMETQYF
TRBD1	.	TRBV2	TRBJ1-2	TGTGCCAGCAGGGCATATTTGGACAGGGGGCTAGGCTACACCTTC	CASRAYLDRGLGYTF
.	once	TRBV7-9	TRBJ1-2	TGTGCCAGCAGCCACACAAACGAACAGGGCTACACCTTC	CASSHTNEQGYTF
.	.	TRBV28	TRBJ2-1	TGTGCCAGCAGGCGGGGTCCGCCCCCGAACAATGAGCAGTTCTTC	CASRRGPPPNNEQFF
.	few	TRBV6-5	TRBJ1-5	TGTGCCAGCAGTTACTCGAGCGGGCAGTGGCCCCAGCATTTT	CASSYSSGQWPQHF
.	.	TRBV21-1	TRBJ2-7	TGTGCCAGCAGCAAAGGGCCGACTAGCAGGTCTCAGTACTTC	CASSKGPTSRSQYF
.	.	TRBV12-3/TRBV12-4	TRBJ2-4	TGTGCCAGCAGTTTGGGGGCGCGAGACATTCAGTACTTC	CASSLGARDIQYF
.	.	TRBV27	TRBJ2-1	TGTGCCAGCAGTAAGTGGCAAGGGGAGACCGAGCAGTTCTTC	CASSKWQGETEQFF